The clone carrying this T cell receptor beta chain was recorded a few times. No antigen is known for it. Naive CD8 T cells, phenotype CD8+CD4-CCR7+CD45RA+, were sorted. The data belong to a study of molecular identifiers for immune sequencing clone quantification. Regarding the study as a whole: Whereas naive cells kept under 1% of molecules in clones above 20 RNA copies, such clones held over 97% in effectors.

Bulk TCR libraries used previously described methods and listed TCR primers. Via MiXCR, TCRdb re-called the PCR reads, giving one row per CDR3 protein. The sample lists about 640,000 distinct CDR3 sequences; nearly 20% were seen once. Material: naive CD8+ T cells from blood, with Jurkat cell RNA spiked in. Subset described: FACS-sorted CD8+CD4-CCR7+CD45RA+ naive T cells. The source of this sequence is a human donor in good health. Some libraries in this study had Jurkat cell RNA spiked in.

CDR3 sequence reads: CASSIGYGGHDQPQHF. The CDR3 nucleotides are TGTGCCAGTAGTATTGGTTACGGGGGTCACGACCAGCCCCAGCATTTT. The rearrangement links TRBV19 to TRBJ1-5, with D perhaps TRBD1 (5 bases). The length of the CDR3 is 16 residues. CDR1 and CDR2 from the germline V gene are LNHDA and SQIVND (reference sequence). Trimming took 3 bases from V and 7 from J, leaving 19 bases between them.